What follows are 2 T cell receptor beta chains derived from one specimen sequenced in a study of shared clonotypes between healthy human individuals. The assay was immunoSEQ multiplex PCR, and TCRdb's table has in-frame clones only and misses some. Of approximately 1,000,000 clones in the sample, about 72% were seen once. The sequencing sample was made of memory CD4+ T cells from PBMCs. Documented subset: CD45RA-negative fraction. Receptors were obtained from a man between 18 and 35 years old in good health. Some clones in this sample may be carry-over from other donors' samples.

This clone was counted between two and nine times. CDR3 nucleotides: TGCAGCGTTGAAGATCGAGAGACCCAGTACTTC. Protein sequence: CSVEDRETQYF. The chain couples TRBV29-1 to TRBJ2-5; the D is unclear. Germline CDR1 is SQVTM and CDR2 is ANQGSEA. CDR3 length: 11 amino acids. Trimming took 0 bases from V and 4 from J, leaving 3 bases between them.

The J gene is TRBJ1-2, the V gene TRBV19; weak D call: TRBD1 (5 bases). The CDR3 runs to 14 residues. Germline loops: CDR1 LNHDA, CDR2 SQIVND (reference sequence). Trimming removed 10 bases at V and 4 bases at J, with 19 bases between. CDR3 nucleotide sequence: TGTGCCACCCGTGGGGCAGGACCGCCCTATGGCTACACCTTC. Translating it yields CATRGAGPPYGYTF.